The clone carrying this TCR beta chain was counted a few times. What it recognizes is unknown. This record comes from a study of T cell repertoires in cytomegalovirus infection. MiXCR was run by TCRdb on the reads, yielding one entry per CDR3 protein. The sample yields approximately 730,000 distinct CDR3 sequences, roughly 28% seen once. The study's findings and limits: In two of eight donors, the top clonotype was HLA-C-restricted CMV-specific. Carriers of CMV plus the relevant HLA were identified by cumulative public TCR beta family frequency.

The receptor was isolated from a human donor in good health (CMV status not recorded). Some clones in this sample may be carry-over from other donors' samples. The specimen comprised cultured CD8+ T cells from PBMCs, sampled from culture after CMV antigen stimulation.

CDR3 sequence reads: CASSDRSYEQYF. The CDR3 region has the DNA TGTGCCAGCAGTGACCGCTCCTACGAGCAGTACTTC. This chain connects TRBV2 to TRBJ2-7; no definite D call. The CDR3 length is 12 residues. Trimming shortened V by 3 bases and J by 0 bases, and 3 bases separated the two germline ends. CDR1 is SNHLY and CDR2 is FYNNEI in the germline V gene.